These T cell receptor beta chains were read from a single sample in a study of identical twins. Each CDR3 protein is one row after TCRdb ran MiXCR on the 5' RACE reads. Of a few hundred thousand distinct CDR3 sequences listed, roughly 24% were seen once; the top ten hold just under 3%. These same records also appear under a second study, on T cells expressing NK-cell markers.

The sample was CD4+ T cells sorted from blood. All receptors come from a woman aged 18-29 years in good health. Both conserved end residues are part of each CDR3.

V	J	CDR3
TRBV10-3	TRBJ1-2	CAISESMGSFNYGYTF
TRBV12-3/TRBV12-4	TRBJ2-1	CASSYLAGGYNEQFF
TRBV6-5	TRBJ1-1	CASSYAGGGTEAFF
TRBV4-2	TRBJ1-2	CASSQEGQGRGYTF
TRBV6-5	TRBJ2-3	CASSYSKVLGTQYF
TRBV7-2	TRBJ2-7	CASSLTFTSYEQYF
TRBV20-1	TRBJ2-1	CSASTGAGPGEQFF
TRBV7-9	TRBJ2-7	CASRYGLAGSYEQYF
TRBV20-1	TRBJ1-3	CSAFRTGSAGNTIYF
TRBV7-2	TRBJ2-3	CASSTRRGGADTQYF
TRBV5-1	TRBJ2-3	CASSLRPGADTQYF
TRBV20-1	TRBJ2-5	CSAKTETQYF
TRBV5-1	TRBJ2-7	CASSYAGLSEQYF
TRBV10-3	TRBJ2-1	CAISAQGRATNNEQFF
TRBV6-1	TRBJ2-1	CASSGAREQFF
TRBV3-1	TRBJ1-2	CASSQSPDRAKGYTF
TRBV20-1	TRBJ2-1	CSAHRVSDEQFF